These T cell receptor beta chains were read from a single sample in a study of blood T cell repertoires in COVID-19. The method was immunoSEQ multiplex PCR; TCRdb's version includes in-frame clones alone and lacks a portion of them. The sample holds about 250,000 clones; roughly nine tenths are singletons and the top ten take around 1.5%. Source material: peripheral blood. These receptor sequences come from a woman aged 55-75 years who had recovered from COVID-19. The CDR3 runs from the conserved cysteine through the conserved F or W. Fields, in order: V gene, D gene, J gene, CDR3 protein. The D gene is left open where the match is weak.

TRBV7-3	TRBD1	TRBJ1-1	CASSLQGTGGRNTEAFF
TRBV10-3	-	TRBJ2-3	CAISELTEGTQYF
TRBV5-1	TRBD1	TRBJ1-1	CASSSDRGPDMNTEAFF
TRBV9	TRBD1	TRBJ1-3	CASSVRTGLSGNTIYF
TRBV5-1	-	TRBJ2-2	CASRKMRDSNTGELFF
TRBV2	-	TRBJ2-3	CASRDIGDIGDTQYF
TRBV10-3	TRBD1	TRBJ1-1	CATYRGEADTEAFF
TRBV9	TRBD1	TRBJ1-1	CASSVGQETEAFF
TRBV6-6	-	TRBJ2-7	CASSPQGYEQYF
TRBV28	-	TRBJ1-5	CASRLHQDSNQPQHF
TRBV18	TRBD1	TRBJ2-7	CASSQGRGSYEQYF
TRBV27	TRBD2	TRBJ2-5	CASSPTFAGEETQYF
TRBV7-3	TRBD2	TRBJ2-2	CASSLSGAGELFF
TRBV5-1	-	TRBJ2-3	CASSFADTQYF
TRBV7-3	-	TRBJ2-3	CASSFGASSTDTQYF
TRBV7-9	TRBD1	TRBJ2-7	CASSSLIQGASHEQYF
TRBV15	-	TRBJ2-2	CATSRDPSLGGNTGELFF
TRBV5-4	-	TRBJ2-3	CASSLPTVTDTQYF
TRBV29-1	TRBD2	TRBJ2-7	CSVEGGGPSSYEQYF
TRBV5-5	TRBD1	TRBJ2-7	CASLFRQGLAYEQYF
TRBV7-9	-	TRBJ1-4	CASSLTRGTATNEKLFF
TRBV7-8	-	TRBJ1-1	CASSLVQEGKSFF
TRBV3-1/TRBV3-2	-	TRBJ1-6	CATQQGTDSPLHF
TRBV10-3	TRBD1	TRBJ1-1	CAISKTGDSEAFF
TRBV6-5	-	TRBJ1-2	CASTQGSGYTF